The 30 T cell receptor beta chains presented below share a single source sample, sequenced in a study of radiotherapy plus CTLA-4 blockade in lung cancer. The assay was immunoSEQ multiplex PCR, and TCRdb's table has in-frame clones only and misses some. The sample has fewer than 70,000 clones; roughly 85% are singletons. Specimen: peripheral blood, collected from a patient treated with radiotherapy plus ipilimumab. The receptors derive from a human donor with non-small cell lung cancer who had a complete response to radiotherapy plus ipilimumab.

V gene TRBV27 combines with J gene TRBJ2-1; the match to TRBD2 covers 11 bases. Germline CDR1 is MNHEY and CDR2 is SMNVEV (reference sequence). CDR3 size: 18 residues. After removal of 6 bases from V and 0 bases from J, the junction contained 10 bases not matched to a gene. In DNA, the CDR3 is TGTGCCAGCAGCCGTTTTTCTAGCGGGAGGACCTCCTACAATGAGCAGTTCTTC. It specifies CASSRFSSGRTSYNEQFF.

The CDR3 loop reads CASSRDSFIDEQFF. In nucleotides, the CDR3 is TGTGCCAGCAGCCGGGACAGCTTCATTGATGAGCAGTTCTTC. The chain employs TRBV5-5 and TRBJ2-1; TRBD1 aligns across 7 bases. This CDR3 contains 14 residues. Germline CDR1 is SGHKS and CDR2 is YYEKEE (reference sequence). Losses at the gene ends were 4 bases for V and 8 bases for J; bases not matched to a gene: 9.

The chain recombines TRBV19 with TRBJ2-6, with 8 bases matching TRBD2. This CDR3 contains 17 residues. V trimming: 3 bases; J trimming: 0 bases; junction bases outside the gene matches: 4. Germline V CDR1 and CDR2: LNHDA, SQIVND (reference sequence). CDR3 nucleotide sequence: TGTGCCAGTAGTATTTGGGCGGGAGGCTCTGGGGCCAACGTCCTGACTTTC. It encodes CASSIWAGGSGANVLTF.

Points on this clone: Sequence at one end of the junction differs from germline and may be a read error. The J gene is TRBJ1-1, the V gene TRBV6-6; 9 bases are shared with TRBD1. Germline assignment: CDR1 MNHNY and CDR2 SVGAGI (reference sequence). This CDR3 region has 12 residues. CDR3 protein: CASSQGQGETFF. As DNA, the CDR3 is TGTGCCAGCAGTCAGGGACAGGGTGAAACTTTCTTT.

This clone occurred once. The V and J genes are TRBV7-2 and TRBJ2-5, with 10 positions matching TRBD2. V shed 5 bases and J 7 bases; nucleotides not matched to a gene: 7. Germline-derived CDR1 and CDR2 are SGHTA and FQGNSA. The CDR3 covers 14 residues. CDR3 DNA: TGTGCCAGCAGCCCTCGGACTAGCGGTCTGACCCAGTACTTC. Protein: CASSPRTSGLTQYF.

The chain uses TRBV12-2 and TRBJ2-5. TRBV12-2 is labeled a pseudogene. This CDR3 has 16 amino acids. CDR3 sequence (DNA): TGTGCAAGTCGCTCAGACCCCCGACGGTACCAAGAGACCCAGTACTTC. It is translated as CASRSDPRRYQETQYF.

This clone was counted between two and nine times. This sequence joins TRBV29-1 and TRBJ1-1; D gene uncertain. Trimming took off 4 bases at V and 3 bases at J, with 9 bases between the two ends. Germline V gives CDR1 SQVTM, CDR2 ANQGSEA. The CDR3 sequence is 12 residues long. This CDR3 is CSVVGRDTEAFF. The CDR3 nucleotides read TGCAGCGTTGTCGGTCGAGACACTGAAGCTTTCTTT.

V gene TRBV6-1 combines with J gene TRBJ1-2; 9 bases are shared with TRBD1. The junction had 10 bases not matched to a gene; V was cut back by 6 bases and J by 5 bases. The CDR3 sequence is 15 residues long. Germline CDR1 reads MNHNS; CDR2 reads SASEGT. The CDR3 coding sequence is TGTGCCAGCAGCCCCCTGGGGACAGGGAGATATGGCTACACCTTC. Translated: CASSPLGTGRYGYTF.

The chain employs TRBV19 and TRBJ2-7, with D uncertain. Trimming pared 4 bases from V and 3 bases from J, leaving 4 bases between. Germline loops: CDR1 LNHDA, CDR2 SQIVND (reference sequence). This CDR3 contains 11 residues. The CDR3 region has the DNA TGTGCCAGTAGTACTTACTACGAGCAGTACTTC. It yields the protein CASSTYYEQYF. The whole variable domain, filled in from reference TRBV19 and TRBJ2-7, reads DGGITQSPKYLFRKEGQNVTLSCEQNLNHDAMYWYRQDPGQGLRLIYYSQIVNDFQKGDIAEGYSVSREKKESFPLTVTSAQKNPTAFYLCASSTYYEQYFGPGTRLTVT.

The chain couples TRBV10-2 to TRBJ2-2, with D possibly being TRBD1 or TRBD2 (6 bases each). V was pared by 4 bases and J by 5 bases, with 14 bases between. The CDR3 extends over 15 amino acids. Germline V gene lookup returns CDR1 WSHSY and CDR2 SAAADI. The CDR3 sequence: CASSVSTGRTGELFF. The CDR3 DNA follows: TGCGCCAGCAGTGTTAGTACAGGGAGGACCGGGGAGCTGTTTTTT.

On this clone: An end of the junction does not agree with germline; a read error may underlie this. The genes are TRBV30 and TRBJ2-7; TRBD2 might be the D (6 bases). The CDR3 totals 12 residues. In germline, CDR1 is GTSNPN, CDR2 SVGIG (reference sequence). The CDR3 protein is CAWTASGGTGEF. The CDR3 coding sequence is TGTGCCTGGACCGCCTCTGGGGGGACGGGAGAGTTC.

The chain employs TRBV28 and TRBJ1-5; D may be TRBD1 (5 bases). Germline V gene lookup returns CDR1 MDHEN and CDR2 SYDVKM. The CDR3 totals 14 residues. V was clipped by 5 bases and J by 8 bases, with 16 bases between them. CDR3 DNA sequence: TGTGCCAGCAGTGGTGCGACCAGGGATGAGCCCCAGCATTTT. Protein product: CASSGATRDEPQHF.

This chain uses TRBV6-5 with TRBJ2-3; D possibly corresponds to TRBD1 (6 bases). The V end lost 6 bases, the J end lost 2 bases, and 12 bases lay between the germline ends. Germline V gene data show CDR1 as MNHEY and CDR2 as SVGAGI. The CDR3 totals 14 residues. The CDR3 is CASSGMGHTDTQYF. The CDR3 region has the DNA TGTGCCAGCAGCGGCATGGGACACACAGATACGCAGTATTTT.

This clone showed up just a few times. CDR3 in DNA: TGTGCCAGCAGTGACTCCGGGGGGGCGTACAATGAGCAGTTCTTC. As protein: CASSDSGGAYNEQFF. The rearrangement joins TRBV6-4 to TRBJ2-1, with 8 bases matching TRBD2. V lost 0 bases to trimming and J lost 4 bases; unmatched junction nucleotides: 2. Germline values: CDR1 MRHNA, CDR2 SNTAGT. This CDR3 region has 15 residues.

The V call is TRBV6-5, the J call TRBJ2-7; D is unresolved. The CDR3 has 13 residues. V lost 4 bases and J lost 7, with 14 bases in between. Per the germline V gene, CDR1 is MNHEY and CDR2 is SVGAGI. This chain's CDR3 is CASSLGPLGEQYF. Written as DNA, the CDR3 is TGTGCCAGCAGTTTGGGTCCTTTGGGGGAGCAGTACTTC.

The CDR3 region has the DNA TGTGCCAGCAGCGTAGACTCCGGGCCTGGGACTGAAGCTTTCTTT. The encoded protein is CASSVDSGPGTEAFF. This chain uses TRBV9 with TRBJ1-1; no clear D. Germline CDR1 and CDR2: SGDLS and YYNGEE. Trimming removed 0 bases from V and 5 bases from J, with 14 bases in between. The CDR3 loop spans 15 amino acids.

The rearrangement uses TRBV28 and TRBJ1-3; a possible D gene is TRBD1 (5 bases). The CDR3 has 14 amino acids. Between the trimmed V and J ends, which lost 6 bases and 0 bases, there was a span of 9 bases. The germline V gene encodes CDR1 MDHEN and CDR2 SYDVKM. CDR3 DNA: TGTGCCAGCAGGGGGCCTGGCTCTGGAAACACCATATATTTT. Its translation is CASRGPGSGNTIYF.

This clone was seen only a few times. V gene TRBV6-6 combines with J gene TRBJ2-1; D not resolved. V dropped 0 bases and J dropped 5 bases, with 5 bases sitting between them. CDR3 size: 13 residues. Germline CDR1 and CDR2: MNHNY and SVGAGI (reference sequence). In nucleotides, the CDR3 is TGTGCCAGCAGTTACTCGGCCGACAATGAGCAGTTCTTC. It encodes CASSYSADNEQFF.

The V call is TRBV7-2, the J call TRBJ1-1; 7 bases are a match to TRBD1. This CDR3 has 12 residues. The V gene's germline CDR1 is SGHTA and CDR2 FQGNSA. J was trimmed by 7 bases and V by 2 bases; bases with no gene match: 1. The CDR3 spells CASSLYRGEAFF. CDR3 nucleotides: TGTGCCAGCAGCTTATACAGGGGTGAAGCTTTCTTT.

The chain employs TRBV10-2 and TRBJ2-4, with 9 bases matching TRBD1. The CDR3 runs 19 residues. The ends lost 2 bases at V and 3 bases at J; junction bases unmatched: 14. Germline CDR1 and CDR2: WSHSY and SAAADI. Written as DNA, the CDR3 is TGCGCCAGCAGTGAGAAGAGTGGGACAGGGTTTGGGAGCAAAAACATTCAGTACTTC. It yields the protein CASSEKSGTGFGSKNIQYF.

This chain connects TRBV9 to TRBJ2-1; D may be TRBD2 (6 bases). The germline V and J ends were trimmed by 2 bases and 10 bases, with 13 bases remaining between them. The CDR3 extends over 13 amino acids. Germline loops: CDR1 SGDLS, CDR2 YYNGEE. The CDR3 nucleotides read TGTGCCAGCAGCGTCAGACTAGGTGGGGAGCAGTTCTTC. Translated: CASSVRLGGEQFF. Variable domain in full (rest from reference TRBV9 and TRBJ2-1): DSGVTQTPKHLITATGQRVTLRCSPRSGDLSVYWYQQSLDQGLQFLIQYYNGEERAKGNILERFSAQQFPDLHSELNLSSLELGDSALYFCASSVRLGGEQFFGPGTRLTVL.

The chain has TRBV6-5 and TRBJ1-4, with unresolved D. Trimming shortened V by 5 bases and J by 8 bases, and 18 bases separated the two germline ends. Per germline, CDR1 MNHEY and CDR2 SVGAGI. The CDR3 is 15 residues long. The CDR3 spells CASSPPGLGGEKLFF. The CDR3 DNA sequence: TGTGCCAGCAGTCCCCCGGGCCTCGGTGGGGAAAAACTGTTTTTT.

The V gene is TRBV11-3, the J gene TRBJ2-3; D possibly matches TRBD1 or TRBD2 (6 bases each). Per germline, CDR1 SGHNT and CDR2 YENEEA. The CDR3 consists of 17 residues. V was cut by 1 base and J by 4 bases, with 18 bases left in between. The CDR3 bases are TGTGCCAGCAGCTTAGGGGGGGCAAGGGTAGTCCCAGATACGCAGTATTTT. Translating gives CASSLGGARVVPDTQYF. Filled out from reference TRBV11-3 and TRBJ2-3, the complete variable domain reads EAGVVQSPRYKIIEKKQPVAFWCNPISGHNTLYWYLQNLGQGPELLIRYENEEAVDDSQLPKDRFSAERLKGVDSTLKIQPAELGDSAVYLCASSLGGARVVPDTQYFGPGTRLTVL.

Worth noting for this clone: A read error may explain this, as a much larger clone is one base away. Other DNA sequences in the same sample also yield this CDR3. The J gene is TRBJ2-1, the V gene TRBV5-4, with a possible D match to TRBD1 (7 bases). Germline CDR1 reads SGHNT; CDR2 reads YYREEE (reference sequence). With 0 bases removed from V and 7 bases from J, the gap between germline ends came to 14 bases. The CDR3 is 15 amino acids. The CDR3 DNA reads TGTGCCAGCAGCTTGGCAGGGGGGCGGGGAAATGAGCAGTTCTTC. This gives the protein CASSLAGGRGNEQFF.

The rearrangement links TRBV11-3 to TRBJ1-2, with D maybe TRBD1 (5 bases). The CDR3 totals 15 residues. V was cut by 5 bases and J by 1 base, with 14 bases left in between. Germline CDR1 is SGHNT and CDR2 is YENEEA. CDR3 in DNA: TGTGCCAGCAGCCTATACGAGGGGTTTAACTATGGCTACACCTTC. This translates into CASSLYEGFNYGYTF. Full variable domain (remainder filled in from reference TRBV11-3 and TRBJ1-2): EAGVVQSPRYKIIEKKQPVAFWCNPISGHNTLYWYLQNLGQGPELLIRYENEEAVDDSQLPKDRFSAERLKGVDSTLKIQPAELGDSAVYLCASSLYEGFNYGYTFGSGTRLTVV.

CDR3 sequence reads: CASTTRNRGPDYGYTF. The CDR3 nucleotides are TGTGCCAGTACCACAAGGAACAGGGGGCCAGACTATGGCTACACCTTC. This chain joins TRBV19 and TRBJ1-2; 9 bases agree with TRBD1. The CDR3 runs 16 residues. V gave up 7 bases and J gave up 3 bases; unmatched junction bases: 12. From germline, CDR1 is LNHDA and CDR2 SQIVND (reference sequence).

The chain couples TRBV7-9 to TRBJ1-3, with no clear D. V gave up 6 bases and J gave up 4 bases, with 25 bases separating them. In germline, CDR1 is SEHNR, CDR2 FQNEAQ (reference sequence). The CDR3 sequence is 18 residues long. CDR3 sequence reads: CASSLGSLGGREGNTIYF. In DNA form, the CDR3 reads TGTGCCAGCAGTCTGGGGTCTCTGGGAGGGCGTGAAGGAAACACCATATATTTT. Using reference TRBV7-9 and TRBJ1-3 for the parts outside the CDR3, the full variable domain is DTGVSQNPRHKITKRGQNVTFRCDPISEHNRLYWYRQTLGQGPEFLTYFQNEAQLEKSRLLSDRFSAERPKGSFSTLEIQRTEQGDSAMYLCASSLGSLGGREGNTIYFGEGSWLTVV.

This chain joins TRBV6-6 and TRBJ2-1; no clear D gene. CDR3 length: 12 amino acids. The V gene's germline CDR1 is MNHNY and CDR2 SVGAGI (reference sequence). V dropped 2 bases and J dropped 7 bases, with 6 bases sitting between them. The CDR3 is CASSYLRNEQFF. DNA of the CDR3: TGTGCCAGCAGTTACCTTCGTAATGAGCAGTTCTTC.

The chain employs TRBV11-2 and TRBJ2-7, with 11 bases identical to TRBD2. The CDR3 is 16 residues long. The germline gives CDR1 SGHAT, CDR2 FQNNGV. The V gene end was trimmed by 5 bases and the J gene end by 4 bases; junction bases not matched to a gene: 10. CDR3 sequence: CASSAERLAGIYEQYF. As DNA, the CDR3 is TGTGCCAGCAGCGCCGAGAGACTAGCGGGGATTTACGAGCAGTACTTC. The full variable domain, with the rest looked up from reference TRBV11-2 and TRBJ2-7, is EAGVAQSPRYKIIEKRQSVAFWCNPISGHATLYWYQQILGQGPKLLIQFQNNGVVDDSQLPKDRFSAERLKGVDSTLKIQPAKLEDSAVYLCASSAERLAGIYEQYFGPGTRLTVT.

The V gene is TRBV6-5, the J gene TRBJ2-1; 7 bases align to TRBD1. The length of the CDR3 is 15 residues. The V and J ends lost 4 bases and 7 bases, in that order; junction bases with no gene match: 10. The V gene's germline CDR1 is MNHEY and CDR2 SVGAGI. CDR3 nucleotides: TGTGCCAGCAGTTCCCGGGCCCCAGGGGGAAATGAGCAGTTCTTC. Translated: CASSSRAPGGNEQFF.